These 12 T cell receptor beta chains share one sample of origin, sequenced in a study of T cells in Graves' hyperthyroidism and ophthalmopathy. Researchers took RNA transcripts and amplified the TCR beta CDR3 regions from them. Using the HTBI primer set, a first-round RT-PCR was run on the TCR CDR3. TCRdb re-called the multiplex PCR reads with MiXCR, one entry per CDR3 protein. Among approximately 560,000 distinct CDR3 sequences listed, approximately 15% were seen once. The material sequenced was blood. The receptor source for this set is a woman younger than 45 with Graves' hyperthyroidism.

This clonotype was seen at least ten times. As DNA, the CDR3 is TGTGCCAGCAGGGCGGGGGCTCAGTCCTACAATGAGCAGTTCTTC. The encoded protein is CASRAGAQSYNEQFF. The rearrangement uses TRBV6-1 and TRBJ2-1; the D gene is possibly TRBD2 (7 bases). The germline V gene has CDR1 MNHNS and CDR2 SASEGT. The length of the CDR3 is 15 residues. V lost 6 bases and J lost 1, with 13 bases in between.

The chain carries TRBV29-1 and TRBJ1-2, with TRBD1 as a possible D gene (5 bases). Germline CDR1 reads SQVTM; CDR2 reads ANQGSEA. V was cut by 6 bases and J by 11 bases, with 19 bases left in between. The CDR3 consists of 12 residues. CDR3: CSVRTWDERYTF. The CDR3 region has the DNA TGCAGCGTCCGTACCTGGGACGAACGGTACACCTTC.

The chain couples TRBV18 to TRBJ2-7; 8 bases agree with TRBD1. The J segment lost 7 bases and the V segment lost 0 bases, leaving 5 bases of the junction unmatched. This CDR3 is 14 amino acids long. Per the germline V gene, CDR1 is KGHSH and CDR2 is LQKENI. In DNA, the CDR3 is TGTGCCAGCTCACCACCGCAGGGGGCGGGTGAGCAGTACTTC. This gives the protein CASSPPQGAGEQYF.

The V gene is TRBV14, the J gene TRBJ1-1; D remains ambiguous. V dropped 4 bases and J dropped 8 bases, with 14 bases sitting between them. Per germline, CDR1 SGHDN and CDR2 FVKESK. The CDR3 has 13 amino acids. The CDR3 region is CASSLILASEAFF. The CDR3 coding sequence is TGTGCCAGCAGCCTTATTCTGGCCAGCGAAGCTTTCTTT.

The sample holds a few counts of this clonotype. The CDR3 sequence is CASSRGQLGSYSGNTIYF. In DNA form, the CDR3 reads TGTGCCAGCAGCCGAGGACAGCTAGGGTCCTACTCTGGAAACACCATATATTTT. This chain uses TRBV6-1 with TRBJ1-3; possible D gene TRBD1, 6 bases. V was clipped by 6 bases and J by 0 bases, with 21 bases between them. The germline V gene encodes CDR1 MNHNS and CDR2 SASEGT. CDR3 size: 18 residues.

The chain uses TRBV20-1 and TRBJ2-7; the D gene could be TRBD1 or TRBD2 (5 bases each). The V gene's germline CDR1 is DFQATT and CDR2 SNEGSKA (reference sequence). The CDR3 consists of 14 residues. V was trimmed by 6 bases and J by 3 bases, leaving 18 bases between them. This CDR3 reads CSANKPGPIYEQYF. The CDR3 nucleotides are TGCAGTGCCAATAAGCCGGGACCCATCTACGAGCAGTACTTC.

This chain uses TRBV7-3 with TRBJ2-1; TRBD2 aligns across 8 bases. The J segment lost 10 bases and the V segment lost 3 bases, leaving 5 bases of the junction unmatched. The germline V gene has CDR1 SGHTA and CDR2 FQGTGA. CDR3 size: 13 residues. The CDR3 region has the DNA TGTGCCAGCAGCTTCGGACTAGCACGAGAGCAGTTCTTC. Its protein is CASSFGLAREQFF.

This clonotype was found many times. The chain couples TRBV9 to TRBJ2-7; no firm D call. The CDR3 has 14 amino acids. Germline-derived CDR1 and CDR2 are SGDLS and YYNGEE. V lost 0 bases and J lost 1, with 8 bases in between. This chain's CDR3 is CASSVDEASYEQYF. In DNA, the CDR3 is TGTGCCAGCAGCGTAGACGAAGCATCCTACGAGCAGTACTTC.

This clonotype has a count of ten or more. The CDR3 DNA sequence: TGCAGTGCTATCTTGGTAGGTGGCAGCTCCTACAATGAGCAGTTCTTC. Translated: CSAILVGGSSYNEQFF. J is TRBJ2-1 and V is TRBV20-1; D gene uncertain. The CDR3 contains 16 residues. CDR1 and CDR2 (germline): DFQATT, SNEGSKA (reference sequence). With 4 bases removed from V and 0 bases from J, the gap between germline ends came to 16 bases.

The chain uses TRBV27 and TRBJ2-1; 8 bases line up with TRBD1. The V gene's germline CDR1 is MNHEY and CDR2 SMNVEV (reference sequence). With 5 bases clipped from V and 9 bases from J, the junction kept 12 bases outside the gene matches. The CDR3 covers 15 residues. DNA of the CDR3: TGTGCCAGCAGTGACCCTTCCAGGGGGCGAGGTGAGCAGTTCTTC. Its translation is CASSDPSRGRGEQFF.

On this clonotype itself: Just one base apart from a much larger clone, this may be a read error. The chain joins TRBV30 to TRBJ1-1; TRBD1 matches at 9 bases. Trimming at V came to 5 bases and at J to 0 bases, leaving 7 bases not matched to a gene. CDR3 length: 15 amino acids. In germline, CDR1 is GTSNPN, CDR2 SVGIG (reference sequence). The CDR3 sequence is CAWGADRGVNTEAFF. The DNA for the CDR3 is TGTGCCTGGGGTGCAGACAGGGGGGTGAACACTGAAGCTTTCTTT.

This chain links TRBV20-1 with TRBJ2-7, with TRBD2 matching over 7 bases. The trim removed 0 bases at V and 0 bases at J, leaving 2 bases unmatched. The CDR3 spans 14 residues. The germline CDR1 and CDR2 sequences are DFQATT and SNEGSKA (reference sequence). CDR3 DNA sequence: TGCAGTGCTAGAGACCGGGACTACTCCTACGAGCAGTACTTC. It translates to CSARDRDYSYEQYF.